These 29 T cell receptor beta chains were all obtained from the same sample, sequenced in a study of OX40 agonist ivuxolimab in advanced cancers. Assay: immunoSEQ multiplex PCR; the TCRdb copy retains only in-frame clones and omits some. The data show 63,000 or so clones, with approximately 80% seen just once and approximately 1.1% held by the top ten. The starting material was CD4+ or CD8+ T cells sorted from blood, obtained in a trial of the OX40 agonist ivuxolimab. These receptors came from an adult with an advanced solid tumor such as melanoma, head and neck, liver or kidney cancer.

J is TRBJ2-5 and V is TRBV13; possible D gene TRBD2, 6 bases. The CDR3 runs 18 residues. Trimming stripped 0 bases from V and 5 bases from J, with 22 bases between. Germline V CDR1 and CDR2: PRHDT, FYEKMQ (reference sequence). The CDR3 loop reads CASSLGNSPTGGSETQYF. The CDR3 coding sequence is TGTGCCAGCAGCTTAGGAAATTCCCCGACTGGGGGGTCCGAGACCCAGTACTTC.

V gene TRBV6-5 combines with J gene TRBJ2-5; D perhaps matches TRBD1 (5 bases). This CDR3 contains 15 residues. Germline loops: CDR1 MNHEY, CDR2 SVGAGI. Trimming took off 6 bases at V and 4 bases at J, with 18 bases between the two ends. CDR3 nucleotides: TGTGCCAGCAGACGACAGAAGTCCCTTGGAGAGACCCAGTACTTC. It codes for CASRRQKSLGETQYF.

The CDR3 loop reads CSGRAGMETQYF. DNA of the CDR3: TGCAGCGGTAGGGCTGGGATGGAGACCCAGTACTTC. The chain links TRBV29-1 to TRBJ2-5; D remains ambiguous. Germline CDR1 and CDR2: SQVTM and ANQGSEA. The CDR3 spans 12 residues. V gave up 7 bases and J gave up 5 bases, with 14 bases separating them.

The chain carries TRBV5-4 and TRBJ2-3; 16 bases are shared with TRBD2. Germline V gene sequence: CDR1 SGHNT, CDR2 YYREEE (reference sequence). With 4 bases clipped from V and 5 bases from J, the junction kept 10 bases outside the gene matches. CDR3 length: 18 residues. CDR3 protein: CASSPGLAGGRFKDTQYF. CDR3 in DNA: TGTGCCAGCAGCCCGGGACTAGCGGGGGGGCGGTTTAAAGATACGCAGTATTTT.

The rearrangement joins TRBV7-6 to TRBJ2-7, with D perhaps matching TRBD2 (6 bases). Germline V gene lookup returns CDR1 SGHVS and CDR2 FNYEAQ. V was cut by 0 bases and J by 0 bases, with 18 bases left in between. The CDR3 extends over 18 amino acids. The CDR3 sequence is CASSLAAGSGPTSYEQYF. The CDR3 DNA reads as TGTGCCAGCAGCTTAGCGGCGGGGTCGGGACCGACCTCCTACGAGCAGTACTTC.

The chain combines TRBV14 with TRBJ2-7; TRBD2 matches at 7 bases. J lost 1 base, V lost 7 bases, and 10 bases had no gene match. The germline CDR1 and CDR2 sequences are SGHDN and FVKESK. This CDR3 region has 15 residues. The CDR3 region has the DNA TGTGCCAGCACCGCGGGAGCAGGCCGATCCTACGAGCAGTACTTC. Its translation is CASTAGAGRSYEQYF.

This chain connects TRBV6-5 to TRBJ1-6; D not certain. The CDR3 extends over 15 amino acids. Trimming cost V 7 bases and J 9 bases, with 19 bases left between them. Looked up from germline, CDR1 is MNHEY and CDR2 is SVGAGI. CDR3 coding DNA: TGTGCCAGCACGAGTGGTTCACGCCATAGTTCACCCCTCCACTTT. This translates into CASTSGSRHSSPLHF.

This clone was found a few times. V and J are TRBV6-1 and TRBJ1-3; D ambiguous. V lost 7 bases and J 0 bases, leaving 10 bases between the germline ends. The CDR3 runs 14 residues. Germline V lookup: CDR1 MNHNS, CDR2 SASEGT. The DNA of the CDR3 is TGTGCCAGCACCCGACGGAACTCTGGAAACACCATATATTTT. It is translated as CASTRRNSGNTIYF.

This chain connects TRBV1 to TRBJ2-6; TRBD2, the D gene given by the table, was not confirmed from the DNA. TRBV1 is a known pseudogene. The CDR3 has 18 amino acids. This chain's CDR3 is CTSSQDLDSRSGANVLTF. The CDR3 DNA reads as TGCACCAGCAGCCAAGATCTGGACTCTCGCTCTGGGGCCAACGTCCTGACTTTC.

The chain links TRBV4-1 to TRBJ1-2; no firm D call. Germline V gene sequence: CDR1 MGHRA, CDR2 YSYEKL. V was shortened by 1 base and J by 5 bases, with 11 bases between the two germline ends. The CDR3 has 14 amino acids. DNA of the CDR3: TGCGCCAGCAGCCAAGTAGACACGGGGTATGGCTACACCTTC. This translates into CASSQVDTGYGYTF.

V usage is TRBV19 and J usage is TRBJ2-2; D is uncertain. The CDR3 has 13 amino acids. In germline, CDR1 is LNHDA, CDR2 SQIVND (reference sequence). V was clipped by 2 bases and J by 3 bases, with 4 bases between them. The CDR3 here is CASSIWDTGELFF. Written as DNA, the CDR3 is TGTGCCAGTAGTATATGGGACACCGGGGAGCTGTTTTTT.

The chain couples TRBV5-8 to TRBJ2-5; D is unresolved. CDR3 length: 11 amino acids. Germline V gene lookup returns CDR1 SGHTS and CDR2 YDEGEE. The germline V and J ends were trimmed by 0 bases and 3 bases, with 0 bases remaining between them. The CDR3 nucleotides read TGTGCCAGCAGCTTGGAAGAGACCCAGTACTTC. Translated: CASSLEETQYF. Variable domain in full (rest from reference TRBV5-8 and TRBJ2-5): EAGVTQSPTHLIKTRGQQATLRCSPISGHTSVYWYQQALGLGLQFLLWYDEGEERNRGNFPPRFSGRQFPNYSSELNVNALELEDSALYLCASSLEETQYFGPGTRLLVL.

The table lists this clone with many counts. This chain joins TRBV15 and TRBJ1-5, with D uncertain. V lost 0 bases and J 4 bases, leaving 16 bases between the germline ends. CDR3 length: 17 residues. Germline V gene lookup returns CDR1 LNHNV and CDR2 YYDKDF (reference sequence). For the CDR3, the DNA is TGTGCCACCAGCAGAGATAGTGTCGGCCAAGGAAATCAGCCCCAGCATTTT. Amino acid sequence: CATSRDSVGQGNQPQHF.

This chain joins TRBV5-1 and TRBJ1-4; 7 nucleotides line up with TRBD1. The germline V gene encodes CDR1 SGHRS and CDR2 YFSETQ. The CDR3 spans 15 residues. V was pared by 3 bases and J by 2 bases, with 4 bases of the junction left unmatched. The CDR3 loop is CASSSRDSTNEKLFF. The CDR3 bases are TGCGCCAGCAGCTCCCGGGACAGTACTAATGAAAAACTGTTTTTT.

The chain employs TRBV10-3 and TRBJ2-5, with unresolved D. V was trimmed by 8 bases and J by 2 bases, leaving 12 bases between them. CDR3 length equals 13 residues. Germline V gene sequence: CDR1 ENHRY, CDR2 SYGVKD. Here the CDR3 reads CAIQTRPQETQYF. The CDR3 DNA reads as TGTGCCATCCAGACCCGGCCTCAAGAGACCCAGTACTTC.

This clone has just a few counts. V gene TRBV28 combines with J gene TRBJ1-2; D is ambiguous. V dropped 6 bases and J dropped 8 bases, with 7 bases sitting between them. Germline-derived CDR1 and CDR2 are MDHEN and SYDVKM. The CDR3 consists of 10 residues. The CDR3 bases are TGTGCCAGCAGCCGCAAGGGCTACACCTTC. Its translation is CASSRKGYTF.

The gene calls are TRBV27 and TRBJ1-2; TRBD1 agrees at 9 bases. The V gene end was trimmed by 4 bases and the J gene end by 2 bases; junction bases not matched to a gene: 2. Germline CDR1 MNHEY, CDR2 SMNVEV (reference sequence). The CDR3 loop spans 14 amino acids. In DNA, the CDR3 is TGTGCCAGCAGTTGGGACAGGGACAACTATGGCTACACCTTC. This sequence encodes CASSWDRDNYGYTF.

This chain uses TRBV7-8 with TRBJ1-1; 10 bases are shared with TRBD1. Germline-derived CDR1 and CDR2 are SGHVS and FQNEAQ. Trimming cost V 2 bases and J 3 bases; bases outside gene matches: 6. The CDR3 extends over 16 amino acids. For the CDR3, the DNA is TGTGCCAGCAGCTTAATGACAGGGGGCGGTTACACTGAAGCTTTCTTT. Protein product: CASSLMTGGGYTEAFF. Combining the CDR3 with reference TRBV7-8 and TRBJ1-1 gives the whole variable domain GAGVSQSPRYKVAKRGQDVALRCDPISGHVSLFWYQQALGQGPEFLTYFQNEAQLDKSGLPSDRFFAERPEGSVSTLKIQRTQQEDSAVYLCASSLMTGGGYTEAFFGQGTRLTVV.

This clone has only a few counts. The rearrangement uses TRBV11-2 and TRBJ2-5; perhaps TRBD2 as D (6 bases). The CDR3 contains 15 residues. In germline, CDR1 is SGHAT, CDR2 FQNNGV. Trimming shortened V by 2 bases and J by 2 bases, and 12 bases separated the two germline ends. CDR3 sequence (DNA): TGTGCCAGCAGCTTACTGGGAAGCGGGCAAGAGACCCAGTACTTC. It specifies CASSLLGSGQETQYF.

In its sample, this clone ranks as medium-sized. This same CDR3 is encoded by further DNA sequences in the sample. This chain uses TRBV6-5 with TRBJ1-1, with TRBD1 matching over 7 bases. CDR1 MNHEY and CDR2 SVGAGI come from the germline V gene. The CDR3 sequence is 14 residues long. V shed 4 bases and J 2 bases; nucleotides not matched to a gene: 4. CDR3 loop: CASSFGQVNTEAFF. The CDR3 DNA follows: TGTGCCAGCAGTTTTGGACAGGTCAACACTGAAGCTTTCTTT.

The chain links TRBV11-2 to TRBJ2-1, with TRBD2 identical over 10 bases. From germline, CDR1 is SGHAT and CDR2 FQNNGV. CDR3 length: 18 residues. V dropped 4 bases and J dropped 0; count of bases not matched to a gene: 9. CDR3 sequence (DNA): TGTGCCAGCAGCTATCGGACTAGCGGATTCTCCTCCTACAATGAGCAGTTCTTC. This encodes CASSYRTSGFSSYNEQFF.

This clone turned up a few times. The genes are TRBV14 and TRBJ1-6; D not certain. V lost 0 bases and J lost 6, with 9 bases in between. The CDR3 has 15 amino acids. Germline values: CDR1 SGHDN, CDR2 FVKESK. DNA of the CDR3: TGTGCCAGCAGCCAAGACCCCCGGTCTAATTCACCCCTCCACTTT. Translation gives CASSQDPRSNSPLHF.

The rearrangement joins TRBV6-4 to TRBJ2-1; a possible D gene is TRBD2 (6 bases). The CDR3 consists of 15 residues. V was cut by 2 bases and J by 8 bases, with 16 bases left in between. Germline V lookup: CDR1 MRHNA, CDR2 SNTAGT. The CDR3 DNA is TGTGCCAGCAGTGACGGGGGACTGGTAGGGGATGAGCAGTTCTTC. Its translation: CASSDGGLVGDEQFF.

This clone was seen only once. The rearrangement links TRBV5-1 to TRBJ1-2; 9 bases match TRBD1. The CDR3 has 14 residues. Germline values: CDR1 SGHRS, CDR2 YFSETQ. The trim removed 2 bases at V and 4 bases at J, leaving 3 bases unmatched. CDR3 loop: CASSLGTGTYGYTF. In nucleotides, the CDR3 is TGCGCCAGCAGCTTAGGGACAGGGACCTATGGCTACACCTTC.

This clone appeared a few times. In DNA, the CDR3 is TGTGCCAGCAGTAAGGGACAGCCCAGAAATCAGCCCCAGCATTTT. It specifies CASSKGQPRNQPQHF. V and J are TRBV2 and TRBJ1-5; 7 nucleotides line up with TRBD1. The CDR3 extends over 15 amino acids. Per the germline V gene, CDR1 is SNHLY and CDR2 is FYNNEI. With V trimmed by 5 bases and J by 4 bases, 8 bases remained unmatched.

The chain joins TRBV11-2 to TRBJ2-7, with 8 bases that match TRBD1. This CDR3 region has 15 residues. Germline assignment: CDR1 SGHAT and CDR2 FQNNGV. Germline trimming cut 5 bases from V and 1 base from J; bases unmatched to any gene: 7. The CDR3 sequence: CASSAGTGPSYEQYF. The CDR3 nucleotides read TGTGCCAGCAGCGCGGGGACAGGTCCGTCCTACGAGCAGTACTTC.

This clone showed up just once. CDR3 protein: CASSLQAEETQYF. In DNA, the CDR3 is TGCGCCAGCAGCTTGCAGGCGGAGGAGACCCAGTACTTC. V usage is TRBV5-1 and J usage is TRBJ2-5; D remains ambiguous. V was shortened by 1 base and J by 5 bases, with 9 bases between the two germline ends. Germline loops: CDR1 SGHRS, CDR2 YFSETQ. This CDR3 region has 13 residues.

The chain is built from TRBV13 and TRBJ1-1, with D unclear. Trimming stripped 1 base from V and 10 bases from J, with 7 bases between. Germline CDR1 PRHDT, CDR2 FYEKMQ (reference sequence). The CDR3 contains 11 residues. The CDR3 is CASSLEYRAFF. CDR3 DNA: TGTGCCAGCAGCTTAGAATACAGAGCTTTCTTT. Full variable domain (remainder filled in from reference TRBV13 and TRBJ1-1): AAGVIQSPRHLIKEKRETATLKCYPIPRHDTVYWYQQGPGQDPQFLISFYEKMQSDKGSIPDRFSAQQFSDYHSELNMSSLELGDSALYFCASSLEYRAFFGQGTRLTVV.

This clone was counted ten times or more. The CDR3 protein is CASPTRSGAGGYTF. In DNA, the CDR3 is TGCGCCAGCCCTACTCGTAGCGGGGCGGGTGGCTACACCTTC. This sequence joins TRBV5-1 and TRBJ1-2; perhaps TRBD1 as D (5 bases). The CDR3 length is 14 residues. Germline loops: CDR1 SGHRS, CDR2 YFSETQ. V was cut by 7 bases and J by 7 bases, with 20 bases left in between. Drawing the rest from reference TRBV5-1 and TRBJ1-2, the complete variable domain is KAGVTQTPRYLIKTRGQQVTLSCSPISGHRSVSWYQQTPGQGLQFLFEYFSETQRNKGNFPGRFSGRQFSNSRSEMNVSTLELGDSALYLCASPTRSGAGGYTFGSGTRLTVV.